These T cell receptor beta chains were read from a single sample in a study of cytomegalovirus exposure and HLA in healthy donors. Sequencing used immunoSEQ multiplex PCR; TCRdb keeps in-frame clones, though not all of them. The sample includes 80,000 to 95,000 clones, roughly 69% of them seen just once. Source material: PBMCs. The receptors were gathered from a woman aged 25 to 39 in good health and CMV-seronegative. Both conserved end residues are part of each CDR3. The D gene is left open where the match is weak. A clone size is listed for some rows: how often the clone was seen (once, few, many), or a class if it is expanded.

v_gene: TRBV5-1
abundance: -
j_gene: TRBJ1-2
d_gene: -
CDR3aa: CASSLAPGEGGYTF
CDR3nt: TGCGCCAGCAGCTTGGCCCCGGGGGAGGGTGGCTACACCTTC

v_gene: TRBV5-6
abundance: -
j_gene: TRBJ1-2
d_gene: TRBD1
CDR3aa: CASSLQGSALIFYGYTF
CDR3nt: TGTGCCAGCAGCCTACAGGGGTCGGCCCTCATTTTCTATGGCTACACCTTC

v_gene: TRBV5-1
abundance: -
j_gene: TRBJ1-3
d_gene: -
CDR3aa: CASTPGQGNTIYF
CDR3nt: TGCGCCAGCACTCCAGGGCAAGGAAACACCATATATTTT

v_gene: TRBV4-2
abundance: once
j_gene: TRBJ1-1
d_gene: -
CDR3aa: CASSQDGGGDTEAFF
CDR3nt: TGTGCCAGCAGCCAAGATGGAGGGGGGGACACTGAAGCTTTCTTT

v_gene: TRBV5-1
abundance: -
j_gene: TRBJ1-3
d_gene: -
CDR3aa: CASSLGLLGRGGNTIYF
CDR3nt: TGCGCCAGCAGCTTGGGCCTGTTGGGCCGTGGCGGAAACACCATATATTTT

v_gene: TRBV25-1
abundance: -
j_gene: TRBJ2-7
d_gene: TRBD2
CDR3aa: CASSEGLAGAYEQYF
CDR3nt: TGTGCCAGCAGTGAAGGACTAGCGGGAGCCTACGAGCAGTACTTC

v_gene: TRBV5-6
abundance: -
j_gene: TRBJ1-2
d_gene: TRBD1
CDR3aa: CASSPVGRGQSYGYTF
CDR3nt: TGTGCCAGCAGCCCCGTTGGAAGGGGGCAGAGCTATGGCTACACCTTC

v_gene: TRBV7-6
abundance: -
j_gene: TRBJ2-7
d_gene: -
CDR3aa: CASSLAPDSTGSYEQYF
CDR3nt: TGTGCCAGCAGCTTAGCACCAGACAGTACCGGCTCCTACGAGCAGTACTTC

v_gene: TRBV19
abundance: -
j_gene: TRBJ2-2
d_gene: -
CDR3aa: CASSIGEANTGELFF
CDR3nt: TGTGCCAGTAGTATAGGAGAAGCCAACACCGGGGAGCTGTTTTTT

v_gene: TRBV6-1
abundance: -
j_gene: TRBJ2-1
d_gene: TRBD2
CDR3aa: CASSELYGLAGEQFF
CDR3nt: TGTGCCAGCAGTGAACTCTACGGACTAGCCGGCGAGCAGTTCTTC

v_gene: TRBV19
abundance: -
j_gene: TRBJ2-7
d_gene: -
CDR3aa: CASSIGVRYEQYF
CDR3nt: TGTGCCAGTAGTATCGGTGTTCGCTACGAGCAGTACTTC

v_gene: TRBV6-5
abundance: -
j_gene: TRBJ1-2
d_gene: -
CDR3aa: CASSYPQGGYTF
CDR3nt: TGTGCCAGCAGTTACCCCCAGGGTGGTTACACCTTC

v_gene: TRBV25-1
abundance: few
j_gene: TRBJ1-2
d_gene: TRBD1
CDR3aa: CASSEAGTGVHYGYTF
CDR3nt: TGTGCCAGCAGTGAGGCCGGGACAGGGGTTCACTATGGCTACACCTTC

v_gene: TRBV7-6
abundance: -
j_gene: TRBJ1-4
d_gene: TRBD1
CDR3aa: CASRSIRGQGYEKLFF
CDR3nt: TGTGCCAGCAGGTCGATTAGGGGACAGGGGTATGAAAAACTGTTTTTT

v_gene: TRBV5-4
abundance: few
j_gene: TRBJ2-7
d_gene: TRBD1
CDR3aa: CASSSGTGATEQYF
CDR3nt: TGTGCCAGCAGCTCCGGGACAGGGGCTACCGAGCAGTACTTC

v_gene: TRBV15
abundance: once
j_gene: TRBJ2-7
d_gene: -
CDR3aa: CATSLERDKINEQYF
CDR3nt: TGTGCCACCAGCCTCGAGAGGGACAAAATTAACGAGCAGTACTTC

v_gene: TRBV28
abundance: -
j_gene: TRBJ2-3
d_gene: TRBD1
CDR3aa: CASSPGQGSDTQYF
CDR3nt: TGTGCCAGTTCCCCGGGACAGGGATCAGATACGCAGTATTTT

v_gene: TRBV28
abundance: -
j_gene: TRBJ2-5
d_gene: TRBD1
CDR3aa: CASGRGDRGQGETQYF
CDR3nt: TGTGCCAGCGGCCGCGGGGACAGGGGGCAGGGAGAGACCCAGTACTTC

v_gene: TRBV5-4
abundance: -
j_gene: TRBJ1-1
d_gene: -
CDR3aa: CASSRIGENTEAFF
CDR3nt: TGTGCCAGCAGCCGGATCGGGGAGAACACTGAAGCTTTCTTT

v_gene: TRBV2
abundance: few
j_gene: TRBJ2-3
d_gene: TRBD2
CDR3aa: CASSERRLAGGLDTQYF
CDR3nt: TGTGCCAGCAGTGAAAGACGACTAGCGGGGGGCCTAGATACGCAGTATTTT

v_gene: TRBV9
abundance: few
j_gene: TRBJ1-2
d_gene: -
CDR3aa: CASKGVPNYGYTF
CDR3nt: TGTGCCAGCAAGGGGGTACCGAACTATGGCTACACCTTC

v_gene: TRBV19
abundance: -
j_gene: TRBJ2-7
d_gene: TRBD1
CDR3aa: CASSTRDSSYEQYF
CDR3nt: TGTGCCAGTAGTACAAGGGACAGCTCTTACGAGCAGTACTTC

v_gene: TRBV7-2
abundance: -
j_gene: TRBJ2-1
d_gene: -
CDR3aa: CATKGTAGNEQFF
CDR3nt: TGTGCCACGAAGGGGACTGCCGGAAATGAGCAGTTCTTC

v_gene: TRBV7-2
abundance: -
j_gene: TRBJ2-6
d_gene: -
CDR3aa: CASSLVAQSGANVLTF
CDR3nt: TGTGCCAGCAGCTTAGTCGCACAATCCGGGGCCAACGTCCTGACTTTC

v_gene: TRBV5-1
abundance: -
j_gene: TRBJ2-7
d_gene: TRBD1
CDR3aa: CASSWGLDRVNEQYF
CDR3nt: TGCGCCAGCAGCTGGGGGCTGGACAGGGTTAACGAGCAGTACTTC

v_gene: TRBV7-2
abundance: -
j_gene: TRBJ1-5
d_gene: -
CDR3aa: CASSLAYEPQHF
CDR3nt: TGTGCCAGCAGCTTAGCCTACGAGCCCCAGCATTTT

v_gene: TRBV25-1
abundance: -
j_gene: TRBJ2-7
d_gene: -
CDR3aa: CASSDRYEQYF
CDR3nt: TGTGCCAGCAGCGACAGATACGAGCAGTACTTC

v_gene: TRBV19
abundance: -
j_gene: TRBJ2-1
d_gene: TRBD1
CDR3aa: CASSIGQGVDEQFF
CDR3nt: TGTGCCAGTAGTATTGGACAGGGAGTCGATGAGCAGTTCTTC

v_gene: TRBV5-1
abundance: -
j_gene: TRBJ1-1
d_gene: -
CDR3aa: CASSLDGQMNTEAFF
CDR3nt: TGCGCCAGCAGCTTGGACGGACAAATGAACACTGAAGCTTTCTTT

v_gene: TRBV6-6
abundance: -
j_gene: TRBJ1-2
d_gene: TRBD1
CDR3aa: CASSFVPGQPNYGYTF
CDR3nt: TGTGCCAGCAGTTTCGTACCGGGACAGCCTAACTATGGCTACACCTTC

v_gene: TRBV28
abundance: -
j_gene: TRBJ1-1
d_gene: -
CDR3aa: CASSYNLGGTEAFF
CDR3nt: TGTGCCAGCAGTTATAACCTGGGGGGCACTGAAGCTTTCTTT

v_gene: TRBV10-3
abundance: -
j_gene: TRBJ1-3
d_gene: TRBD1
CDR3aa: CAILGQGPGNTIYF
CDR3nt: TGTGCCATCCTGGGACAGGGGCCCGGAAACACCATATATTTT

v_gene: TRBV10-3
abundance: -
j_gene: TRBJ1-1
d_gene: -
CDR3aa: CAISESRRHTEAFF
CDR3nt: TGTGCCATCAGTGAGTCGAGGAGGCACACTGAAGCTTTCTTT